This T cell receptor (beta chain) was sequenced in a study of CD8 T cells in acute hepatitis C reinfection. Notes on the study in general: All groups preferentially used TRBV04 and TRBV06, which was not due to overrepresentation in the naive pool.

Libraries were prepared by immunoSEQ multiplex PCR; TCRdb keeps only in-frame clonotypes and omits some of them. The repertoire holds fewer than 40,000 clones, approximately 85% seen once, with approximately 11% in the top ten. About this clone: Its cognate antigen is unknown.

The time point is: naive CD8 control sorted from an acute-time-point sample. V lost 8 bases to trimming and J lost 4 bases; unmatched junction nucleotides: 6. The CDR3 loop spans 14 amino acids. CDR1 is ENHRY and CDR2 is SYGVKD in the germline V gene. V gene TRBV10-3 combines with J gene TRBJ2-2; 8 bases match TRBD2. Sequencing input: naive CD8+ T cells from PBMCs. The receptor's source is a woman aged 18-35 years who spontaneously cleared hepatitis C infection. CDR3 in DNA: TGTGCCATCGCAGCGGGAGTGGGCACCGGGGAGCTGTTTTTT. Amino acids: CAIAAGVGTGELFF.